Presented here are 8 T cell receptor beta chains from one specimen sequenced in a study of shared clonotypes between healthy human individuals. Here immunoSEQ multiplex PCR was the method, and the copy in TCRdb shows in-frame clones only, minus some. The sample records more than 2,000,000 clones, over 90% being singletons. The sample consisted of naive CD4+ T cells from PBMCs. Subset denoted: CD45RA+ positively selected. The receptors were sampled from a man aged 18 to 29 in good health. Some clones in this sample may be carry-over from other donors' samples.

The chain uses TRBV27 and TRBJ2-5; maybe TRBD1 (5 bases). V was shortened by 8 bases and J by 4 bases, with 14 bases between the two germline ends. This CDR3 has 13 residues. The germline CDR1 and CDR2 sequences are MNHEY and SMNVEV (reference sequence). The CDR3 bases are TGTGCCAGCGCCCAGGGTTCGCCAGAGACCCAGTACTTC. Translated: CASAQGSPETQYF.

The chain recombines TRBV9 with TRBJ2-5; D may match TRBD1 or TRBD2 (5 bases each). CDR1 and CDR2 (germline): SGDLS, YYNGEE. The CDR3 runs to 12 residues. Trimming pared 4 bases from V and 9 bases from J, leaving 13 bases between. CDR3 DNA sequence: TGTGCCAGCAGCCTAGCCCAAGGGGCCCAGTACTTC. Protein: CASSLAQGAQYF.

CDR3 sequence: CASSHNILSGGNSYEQYF. For the CDR3, the DNA is TGTGCCAGCAGCCATAATATTCTTAGCGGGGGGAACTCCTACGAGCAGTACTTC. The V gene is TRBV4-2, the J gene TRBJ2-7; 10 bases line up with TRBD2. The CDR3 runs 18 residues. Germline CDR1 and CDR2: LGHNA and YNFKEQ. J was trimmed by 0 bases and V by 3 bases; bases with no gene match: 11.

This clone was seen once. CDR3 sequence (DNA): TGCGCCAGCAGTCAATCGAGGGGGGGCCCCGTTAATGGAAACACCATATATTTT. Translating gives CASSQSRGGPVNGNTIYF. This chain links TRBV23-1 with TRBJ1-3; D perhaps matches TRBD1 (6 bases). TRBV23-1 is given ORF status, its function remaining uncertain. The ends were cut back, 0 bases at V and 3 bases at J, with 18 bases in the middle. This CDR3 has 18 amino acids.

The chain couples TRBV14 to TRBJ2-3, with TRBD2 identical over 9 bases. This CDR3 has 17 residues. V trimming: 2 bases; J trimming: 5 bases; junction bases outside the gene matches: 11. Germline V CDR1 and CDR2: SGHDN, FVKESK. The CDR3 DNA is TGTGCCAGCAGCCAAAGTTCGCCGGGACTAGCAAGAGATACGCAGTATTTT. Translating gives CASSQSSPGLARDTQYF.

V is TRBV6-6 and J is TRBJ2-4; a possible D gene is TRBD2 (6 bases). Trimming left V 3 bases short and J 6 bases short, with 15 bases between. The CDR3 spans 15 residues. CDR1 is MNHNY, CDR2 SVGAGI, per germline (reference sequence). CDR3 bases: TGTGCCAGCAGTTATGCCCTCGGGAGTGGAAACATTCAGTACTTC. It specifies CASSYALGSGNIQYF.

This chain joins TRBV15 and TRBJ1-2; 7 bases agree with TRBD1. From germline, CDR1 is LNHNV and CDR2 YYDKDF (reference sequence). V gave up 3 bases and J gave up 5 bases; unmatched junction bases: 6. The CDR3 consists of 14 residues. The CDR3: CATSRGQLGYGYTF. The CDR3 region has the DNA TGTGCCACCAGCAGGGGACAGCTTGGGTATGGCTACACCTTC.

This clone has only one observation. The J gene is TRBJ1-5, the V gene TRBV2; D unclear. The CDR3 loop spans 12 amino acids. Trimming stripped 4 bases from V and 10 bases from J, with 11 bases between. Germline CDR1 and CDR2: SNHLY and FYNNEI. The DNA of the CDR3 is TGTGCCAGCAGTGCTGGTGTACCACCCCAGCATTTT. Encoded protein: CASSAGVPPQHF.